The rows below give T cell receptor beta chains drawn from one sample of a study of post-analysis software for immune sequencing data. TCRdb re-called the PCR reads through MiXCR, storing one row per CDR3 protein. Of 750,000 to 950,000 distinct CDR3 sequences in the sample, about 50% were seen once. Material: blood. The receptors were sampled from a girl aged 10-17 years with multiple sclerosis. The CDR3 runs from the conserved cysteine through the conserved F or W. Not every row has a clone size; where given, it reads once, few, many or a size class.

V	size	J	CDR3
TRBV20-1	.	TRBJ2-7	CSASPLAGEEKQYF
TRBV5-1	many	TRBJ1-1	CASSLVGTEAFF
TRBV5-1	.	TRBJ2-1	CASSLAVGVEQFF
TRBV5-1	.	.	CASRNRTGANYEQYF
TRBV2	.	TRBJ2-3	CASKLAGDQHTQYF
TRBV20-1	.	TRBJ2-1	CSASPVQRNEQFF
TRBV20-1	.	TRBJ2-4	CSAEIAGLVKNIQYF
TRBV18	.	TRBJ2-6	CASSPFSREVFSGANVLTF
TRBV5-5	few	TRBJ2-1	CASSKDRVNYNEQFF
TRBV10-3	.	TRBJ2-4	CAISQTLGQGRNIQYF
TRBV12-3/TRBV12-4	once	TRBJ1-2	CASTTGGVYGYTF
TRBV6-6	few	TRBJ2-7	CASSYGLAGVEEQYF
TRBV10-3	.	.	CAISGGHEQYF
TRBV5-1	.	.	CASSLLAGGPYREQYF
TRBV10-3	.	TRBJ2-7	CAIGRGPWGGQYF
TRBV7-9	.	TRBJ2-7	CASSLASGFYEQYF
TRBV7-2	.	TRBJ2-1	CASSLEWAGTEQFF
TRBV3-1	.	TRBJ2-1	CASSQVPGGTYNEQFF
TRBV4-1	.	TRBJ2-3	CASSQEFTSGGDTQYF
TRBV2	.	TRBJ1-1	CASSEIRGLSEAFF
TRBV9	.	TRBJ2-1	CASSVAREGAYNEQFF
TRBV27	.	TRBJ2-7	CASSRLETVSYEQYF
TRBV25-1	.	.	CASSEHGQAVEQYF
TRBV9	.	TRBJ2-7	CASSVASQGGYEQYF
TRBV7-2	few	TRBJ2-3	CASSLQSGGDTQYF
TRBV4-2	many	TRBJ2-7	CASSQTIGAYEQYF
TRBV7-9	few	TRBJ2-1	CASSAHRDRAHNEQFF
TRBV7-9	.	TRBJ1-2	CASSFLQDHGYTF
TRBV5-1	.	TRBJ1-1	CASSLHGTGGAGRSSTEAFF
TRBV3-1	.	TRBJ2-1	CASGTSYYNEQFF
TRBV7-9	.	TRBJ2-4	CASSRGHAKETKAKNIQYF
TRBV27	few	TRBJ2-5	CASSPEGQGDWKTQYF
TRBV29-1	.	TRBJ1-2	CSVDGSSYGYTF
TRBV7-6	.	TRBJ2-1	CASSQGLAGGMHEQFF
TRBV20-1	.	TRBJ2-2	CSARTSGLLRGTGELFF
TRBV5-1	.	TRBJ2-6	CASSEGTGTSGANVLTF
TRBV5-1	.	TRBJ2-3	CASSLALADTQYF
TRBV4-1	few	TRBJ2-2	CASSQSQGNGELFF
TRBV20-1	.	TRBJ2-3	CSANSGGAKDTQYF
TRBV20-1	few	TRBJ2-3	CSAIARVGTDTQYF
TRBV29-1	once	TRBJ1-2	CSVESGNYGYTF
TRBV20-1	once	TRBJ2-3	CSAGLRGGGTDTQYF
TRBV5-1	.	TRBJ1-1	CASSLVQGAGEAFF
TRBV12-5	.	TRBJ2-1	CASGLDRGPYNEQFF
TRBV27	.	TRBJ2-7	CASSAGTSGVDEQYF
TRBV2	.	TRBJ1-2	CASSEVSFYGYTF
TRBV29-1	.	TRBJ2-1	CSVSGTGSNEQFF
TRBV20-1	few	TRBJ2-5	CSAMGSTQETQYF
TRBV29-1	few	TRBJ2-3	CSVEKLAGVTDTQYF
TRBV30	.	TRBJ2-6	CAWSSWTPSSGANVLTF
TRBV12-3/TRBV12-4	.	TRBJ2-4	CASSFIRLAGVQGLAKNIQYF
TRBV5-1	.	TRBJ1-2	CASSLDGGGGYTF
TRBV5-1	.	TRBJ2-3	CASNLWGLAGGPPTDTQYF
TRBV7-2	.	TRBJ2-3	CASSLWRGGEVNTQYF
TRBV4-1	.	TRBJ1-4	CASSQDRETTTNEKLFF